The clone carrying this T cell receptor beta chain occurred once. Its specificity is unknown. Patients, 2 to 39 years old, had expanded memory T-cell proportions. These data are taken from a study of regulatory T cells. CDR1 is MGHRA and CDR2 is YSYEKL in the germline V gene. This CDR3 comprises 14 residues. Trimming took 0 bases from V and 9 from J, leaving 11 bases between them. Amplification used 52 TRBV primers and 13 TRBJ primers. Sequenced by immunoSEQ multiplex PCR; TCRdb stores in-frame clones only, minus some. The sample shows 15,000 or so clones, approximately 92% of them seen only once. The study, taken as a whole, reports: Patient repertoires had restricted TRB V-J pairs and skewed V and J usage, most in Tregs.

The J gene is TRBJ1-4, the V gene TRBV4-1; D may be TRBD1 (6 bases). The sequenced material came from CD8+ T cells sorted from blood. The TCR originated in a person aged 18-35 years with CD3G deficiency. The CDR3: CASSQEYRDKKLFF. The CDR3 DNA follows: TGCGCCAGCAGCCAAGAGTACAGGGATAAAAAACTGTTTTTT.